This T cell receptor beta chain was profiled in a study of blood T cells in healthy people across ages. A few counts support this clonotype. Its target is not known. V gave up 3 bases and J gave up 6 bases; unmatched junction bases: 5. The CDR3 sequence is 14 residues long. Germline V CDR1 and CDR2: MGHRA, YSYEKL. Study-wide points: Naive CD4+ cells and diversity were both higher in long-lived donors than in aged donors.

PCR was performed a second time for roughly 6 to 12 cycles using a sample-barcoded 5' primer and a J-beta primer mix. Every cDNA molecule bore a tag from a template-switch adaptor containing 12 random nucleotides. TCRdb processed the 5' RACE reads anew with MiXCR; each CDR3 protein has one entry. The table includes about 1,600,000 distinct CDR3 sequences, 42% detected once. The V and J genes are TRBV4-1 and TRBJ1-2, with TRBD1 matching over 9 bases. The source is a woman aged 18-29 years in good health. The specimen sequenced was blood. The DNA for the CDR3 is TGCGCCAGCAGCCAGGGACAGGGCTGGGATGGCTACACCTTC. The encoded protein is CASSQGQGWDGYTF.